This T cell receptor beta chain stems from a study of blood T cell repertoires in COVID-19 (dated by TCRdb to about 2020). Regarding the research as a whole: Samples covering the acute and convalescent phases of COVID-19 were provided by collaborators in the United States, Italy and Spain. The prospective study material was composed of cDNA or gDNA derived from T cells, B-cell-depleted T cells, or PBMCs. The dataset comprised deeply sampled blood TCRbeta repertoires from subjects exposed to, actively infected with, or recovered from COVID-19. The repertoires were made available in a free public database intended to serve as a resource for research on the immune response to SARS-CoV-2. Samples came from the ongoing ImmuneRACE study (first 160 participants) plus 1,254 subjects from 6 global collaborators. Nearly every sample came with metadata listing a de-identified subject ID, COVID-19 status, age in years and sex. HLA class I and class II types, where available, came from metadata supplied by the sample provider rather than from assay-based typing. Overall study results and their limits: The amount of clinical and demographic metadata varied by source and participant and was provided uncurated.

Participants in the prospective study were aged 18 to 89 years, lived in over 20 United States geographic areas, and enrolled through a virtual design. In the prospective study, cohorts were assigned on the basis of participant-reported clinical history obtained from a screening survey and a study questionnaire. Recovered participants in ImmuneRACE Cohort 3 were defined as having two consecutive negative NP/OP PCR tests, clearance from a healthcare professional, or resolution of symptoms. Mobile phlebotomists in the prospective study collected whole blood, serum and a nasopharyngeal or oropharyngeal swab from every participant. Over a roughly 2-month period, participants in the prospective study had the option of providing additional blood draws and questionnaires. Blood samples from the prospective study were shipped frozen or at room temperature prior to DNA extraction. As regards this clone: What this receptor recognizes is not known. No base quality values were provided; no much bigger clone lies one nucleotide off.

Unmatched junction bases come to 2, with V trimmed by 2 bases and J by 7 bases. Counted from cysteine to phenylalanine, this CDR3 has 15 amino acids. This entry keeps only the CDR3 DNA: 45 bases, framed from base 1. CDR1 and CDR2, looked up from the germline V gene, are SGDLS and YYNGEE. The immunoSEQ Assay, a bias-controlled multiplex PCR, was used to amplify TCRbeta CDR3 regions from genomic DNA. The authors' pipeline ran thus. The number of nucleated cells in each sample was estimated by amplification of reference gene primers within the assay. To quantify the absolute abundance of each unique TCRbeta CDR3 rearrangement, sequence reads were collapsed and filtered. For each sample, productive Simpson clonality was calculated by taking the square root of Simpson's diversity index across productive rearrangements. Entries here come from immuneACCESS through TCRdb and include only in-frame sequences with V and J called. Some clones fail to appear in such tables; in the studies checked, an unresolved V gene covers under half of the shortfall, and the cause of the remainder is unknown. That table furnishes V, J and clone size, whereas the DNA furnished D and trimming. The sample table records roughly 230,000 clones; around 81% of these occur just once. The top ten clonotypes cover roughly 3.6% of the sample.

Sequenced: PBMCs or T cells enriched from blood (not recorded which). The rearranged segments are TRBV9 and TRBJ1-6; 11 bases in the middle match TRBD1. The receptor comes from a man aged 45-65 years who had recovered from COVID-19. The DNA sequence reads TGTGCCAGCAGCGTGGGACAGGGGGGCAATTCACCCCTCCACTTT. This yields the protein CASSVGQGGNSPLHF. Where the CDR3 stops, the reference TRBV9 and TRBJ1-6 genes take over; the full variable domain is DSGVTQTPKHLITATGQRVTLRCSPRSGDLSVYWYQQSLDQGLQFLIQYYNGEERAKGNILERFSAQQFPDLHSELNLSSLELGDSALYFCASSVGQGGNSPLHFGNGTRLTVT.